This TCR beta chain was captured by sequencing in a study of T-cell memory formation after mild COVID-19. Study-level background: Largely donor-specific sequence clusters came from a couple of donors.

In its sample, this clonotype was seen a few times. Its specificity is not known. General observations from the study: The study found contracting CD4+ clones mainly in CM and EM and contracting CD8+ clones in EMRA.

The CDR3 consists of 12 residues. The ends were cut back, 3 bases at V and 7 bases at J, with 11 bases in the middle. The V gene's germline CDR1 is SGHRS and CDR2 YFSETQ. 5'RACE primed from the constant segment yielded TCR alpha and TCR beta cDNA libraries bearing sample barcodes and UMIs. MiXCR was run by TCRdb on the 5' RACE reads, yielding one entry per CDR3 protein. The sample has some 64,000 distinct CDR3 sequences, roughly 10% seen once. V and J are TRBV5-1 and TRBJ2-7, with D perhaps being TRBD1 or TRBD2 (6 bases each). Sequenced material: PBMCs or a T cell subset sorted from them (not recorded which). The clonotype was recovered from a man between 18 and 35 years old who had mild COVID-19 (a few samples of this study predate the infection). Cell type and time point are not known. The CDR3 bases are TGCGCCAGCAGCTCCCAGGGGAGGGAGCAGTACTTC. It is translated as CASSSQGREQYF.